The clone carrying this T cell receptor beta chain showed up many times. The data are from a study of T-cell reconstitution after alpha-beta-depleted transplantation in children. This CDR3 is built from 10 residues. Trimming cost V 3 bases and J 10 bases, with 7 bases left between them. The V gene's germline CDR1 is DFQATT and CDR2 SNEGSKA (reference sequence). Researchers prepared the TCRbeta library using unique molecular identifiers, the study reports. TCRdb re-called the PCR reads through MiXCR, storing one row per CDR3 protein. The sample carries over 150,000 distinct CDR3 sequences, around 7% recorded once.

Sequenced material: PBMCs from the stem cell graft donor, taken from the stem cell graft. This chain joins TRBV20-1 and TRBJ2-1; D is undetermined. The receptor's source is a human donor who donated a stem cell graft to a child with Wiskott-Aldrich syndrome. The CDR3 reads CSASFPEQFF. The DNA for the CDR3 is TGCAGTGCTAGTTTCCCGGAGCAGTTCTTC.